This T cell receptor (beta chain) was documented in a study of identifying expanded T cells in peripheral blood. Here immunoSEQ multiplex PCR was the method, and the copy in TCRdb shows in-frame clones only, minus some. The top ten clones hold 3% to 4% of a sample with some 72,000 clones, roughly 90% of them seen once. Germline CDR1 is MNHNS and CDR2 is SASEGT. V lost 3 bases and J lost 4, with 9 bases in between. There are 13 residues in the CDR3. The J gene is TRBJ1-2, the V gene TRBV6-1, with a tentative D call TRBD1 (6 bases). The sequenced material came from blood. The receptor was derived from a person aged 18 to 75 in good health. This chain's CDR3 is CASSDGQLYGYTF. In DNA form, the CDR3 reads TGTGCCAGCAGTGATGGACAGCTCTATGGCTACACCTTC.